The T cell receptor (beta chain) under discussion was sequenced for a study of blood T cell repertoires in COVID-19. Original methodology: Researchers report that nucleated cell counts were estimated from reference gene primer amplification. Libraries were prepared by immunoSEQ multiplex PCR; TCRdb keeps only in-frame clonotypes and omits some of them. V and J calls plus clone size are reproduced from that table; the DNA served to infer D and trimming. The table records approximately 130,000 clones, about 75% of them present only once. Germline CDR1 SGHDN, CDR2 FVKESK. The V gene lost 4 bases and the J gene lost 8 bases, with 13 bases spanning the gap. The CDR3 contains 13 residues.

The chain has TRBV14 and TRBJ2-3, with unresolved D. The sequencing input was peripheral blood. This clonotype was sampled from a man aged 80 or over with acute or convalescent COVID-19. CDR3 nucleotides: TGTGCCAGCAGCCTACCTTCGAGTGGTACGCAGTATTTT. It yields the protein CASSLPSSGTQYF.